The 32 T cell receptor beta chains presented below share a single source sample, sequenced in a study of PD-L1 blockade in urothelial cancer. Data came from immunoSEQ multiplex PCR; TCRdb stores just in-frame clones and leaves some out. Of about 120,000 clones listed, 85% to 90% are singletons. Time point specified: peripheral blood 6 weeks after treatment start. The specimen was PBMCs, collected around atezolizumab (anti-PD-L1) treatment. The source is a man aged 55-75 years with urothelial cancer.

This chain uses TRBV4-3 with TRBJ1-6; no definite D call. The germline V gene has CDR1 LGHNA and CDR2 YSLEER. The CDR3 has 14 residues. V was shortened by 3 bases and J by 7 bases, with 10 bases between the two germline ends. CDR3 nucleotide sequence: TGCGCCAGCAGCCACGGGGATTCAAATTCACCCCTCCACTTT. This codes for CASSHGDSNSPLHF.

The rearrangement uses TRBV14 and TRBJ1-1, with TRBD1 matching 10 bases. Germline V gives CDR1 SGHDN, CDR2 FVKESK. The ends lost 3 bases at V and 7 bases at J; junction bases unmatched: 8. The CDR3 totals 15 residues. CDR3: CASSQTGQGIGEAFF. The CDR3 bases are TGTGCCAGCAGCCAGACGGGACAGGGGATTGGTGAAGCTTTCTTT.

Comments on this clone: Other DNA sequences of this sample code for an identical CDR3. V is TRBV28 and J is TRBJ2-7; D may be TRBD2 (6 bases). The CDR3 is 15 amino acids. Germline V gene sequence: CDR1 MDHEN, CDR2 SYDVKM. V lost 2 bases and J lost 1, with 12 bases in between. DNA of the CDR3: TGTGCCAGCAGTTTAGGGAGTAGCGGTTCCTACGAGCAGTACTTC. Its translation: CASSLGSSGSYEQYF.

This chain connects TRBV27 to TRBJ2-5, with TRBD2 as a possible D gene (5 bases). The CDR3 extends over 11 amino acids. V lost 6 bases, J lost 5 bases, and 7 bases lay in between. CDR1 and CDR2 from the germline V gene are MNHEY and SMNVEV (reference sequence). The CDR3 nucleotides are TGTGCCAGCAGCCGAGGGGAGACCCAGTACTTC. As protein: CASSRGETQYF.

The gene calls are TRBV9 and TRBJ2-5, with D possibly being TRBD2 (6 bases). The CDR3 has 14 amino acids. The V and J ends lost 0 bases and 3 bases respectively, with 9 bases between them. Germline CDR1 and CDR2: SGDLS and YYNGEE. The CDR3 reads CASSVAPGEETQYF. As DNA, the CDR3 is TGTGCCAGCAGCGTAGCTCCGGGAGAAGAGACCCAGTACTTC.

The chain carries TRBV23-1 and TRBJ2-7, with TRBD2 as a possible D gene (6 bases). TRBV23-1 counts as an open reading frame of uncertain function. The V and J ends lost 10 bases and 2 bases respectively, with 21 bases between them. CDR3 size: 15 residues. CDR3 DNA sequence: TGCGCCAATTCGGCGGGTAGCGGTGTGGCCTACGAGCAGTACTTC. Translation: CANSAGSGVAYEQYF.

This clone was observed a single time. J is TRBJ2-5 and V is TRBV4-2; TRBD2 aligns across 8 bases. This CDR3 has 18 amino acids. Germline V CDR1 and CDR2: LGHNA, YNFKEQ. The V gene end was trimmed by 3 bases and the J gene end by 3 bases; junction bases not matched to a gene: 15. In nucleotides, the CDR3 is TGTGCCAGCAGCCACGCCTGGCTAGCGGGTATGGGAGAAGAGACCCAGTACTTC. Protein sequence: CASSHAWLAGMGEETQYF.

J is TRBJ2-7 and V is TRBV2, with D perhaps TRBD2 (5 bases). CDR1 is SNHLY and CDR2 is FYNNEI in the germline V gene. Trimming left V 8 bases short and J 2 bases short, with 13 bases between. The CDR3 runs 13 residues. CDR3 in DNA: TGTGCCAGCGCTTCCCGGGGTGCCTACGAGCAGTACTTC. It codes for CASASRGAYEQYF.

This sequence joins TRBV28 and TRBJ2-1; D is unresolved. Germline values: CDR1 MDHEN, CDR2 SYDVKM. The CDR3 sequence is 12 residues long. Trimming took 7 bases from V and 5 from J, leaving 9 bases between them. As DNA, the CDR3 is TGTGCCAGCACCTACCCCGACAATGAGCAGTTCTTC. It specifies CASTYPDNEQFF.

The gene calls are TRBV5-3 and TRBJ2-1, with 9 bases lining up with TRBD2. TRBV5-3 is reported as an ORF; its role is uncertain. Trimming at V came to 0 bases and at J to 7 bases, leaving 11 bases not matched to a gene. The CDR3 runs to 17 residues. CDR3 DNA sequence: TGTGCCAGAAGCTTGGTCGACCCAGCGGGAGGTAGGAATGAGCAGTTCTTC. Amino acid sequence: CARSLVDPAGGRNEQFF.

To note about this clone: Other DNA sequences in the sample encode the same CDR3. This chain links TRBV7-2 with TRBJ1-2; D perhaps matches TRBD1 (5 bases). The V gene lost 5 bases and the J gene lost 4 bases, with 11 bases spanning the gap. The CDR3 spans 13 residues. Germline V gene lookup returns CDR1 SGHTA and CDR2 FQGNSA. CDR3: CASSLGGGYGYTF. For the CDR3, the DNA is TGTGCCAGCAGCCTGGGGGGAGGCTATGGCTACACCTTC.

The J gene is TRBJ2-1, the V gene TRBV7-6; the D gene is possibly TRBD1 (6 bases). Trimming removed 5 bases from V and 6 bases from J, with 20 bases in between. This CDR3 has 16 amino acids. CDR1 is SGHVS, CDR2 FNYEAQ, per germline. CDR3 loop: CASSAGAGTRVNEQFF. CDR3 coding DNA: TGTGCCAGCAGCGCAGGGGCCGGGACACGGGTCAATGAGCAGTTCTTC.

The chain is built from TRBV9 and TRBJ2-1, with 9 bases matching TRBD1. The CDR3 loop spans 15 amino acids. The V and J ends lost 1 base and 6 bases, in that order; junction bases with no gene match: 5. Looked up from germline, CDR1 is SGDLS and CDR2 is YYNGEE. In DNA form, the CDR3 reads TGTGCCAGCAGCGTAAGGGGACAGGGTGGCAATGAGCAGTTCTTC. Translating gives CASSVRGQGGNEQFF.

This clone was detected once. V usage is TRBV11-1 and J usage is TRBJ1-2; 11 nucleotides agree with TRBD1. The CDR3 consists of 18 residues. Germline lookup yields CDR1 SGHAT and CDR2 FQDESV (reference sequence). V gave up 5 bases and J gave up 8 bases; unmatched junction bases: 19. The CDR3 nucleotides read TGTGCCAGCAGCCCCTTCCGTGGACAGGGGGCGACGGTCTGGGGCTACACCTTC. Encoded protein: CASSPFRGQGATVWGYTF.

V usage is TRBV18 and J usage is TRBJ1-1; 10 bases are a match to TRBD1. This CDR3 spans 16 amino acids. The ends lost 5 bases at V and 5 bases at J; junction bases unmatched: 11. Germline V gives CDR1 KGHSH, CDR2 LQKENI. CDR3 residues: CASSSRQGATGTEAFF. CDR3 bases: TGTGCCAGCTCATCCCGACAGGGGGCGACGGGTACTGAAGCTTTCTTT.

This clone came up a few times. The V call is TRBV4-3, the J call TRBJ2-4, with a possible D match to TRBD2 (6 bases). The germline V and J ends were trimmed by 5 bases and 0 bases, with 11 bases remaining between them. The germline gives CDR1 LGHNA, CDR2 YSLEER. The CDR3 consists of 15 residues. For the CDR3, the DNA is TGCGCCAGCAGCTCAGCGGGTACAGCCAAAAACATTCAGTACTTC. This codes for CASSSAGTAKNIQYF.

The chain combines TRBV9 with TRBJ2-5, with 8 bases identical to TRBD1. After removal of 0 bases from V and 3 bases from J, the junction contained 1 base not matched to a gene. The germline CDR1 and CDR2 sequences are SGDLS and YYNGEE. CDR3 size: 14 residues. The DNA of the CDR3 is TGTGCCAGCAGCGTAGAGACAGGGGAAGAGACCCAGTACTTC. Protein sequence: CASSVETGEETQYF.

V usage is TRBV6-1 and J usage is TRBJ2-1; no clear D gene. Trimming left V 8 bases short and J 3 bases short, with 8 bases between. In germline, CDR1 is MNHNS, CDR2 SASEGT. The CDR3 consists of 12 residues. CDR3 amino acids: CASSAVYNEQFF. The DNA for the CDR3 is TGTGCCAGCTCGGCGGTCTACAATGAGCAGTTCTTC.

The chain employs TRBV5-1 and TRBJ2-3; 11 positions match TRBD2. This CDR3 has 17 residues. J gave up 0 bases and V 0 bases, and 3 bases lay outside the gene matches. CDR1 is SGHRS and CDR2 is YFSETQ in the germline V gene. CDR3 sequence reads: CASSLDGTSGSTDTQYF. The CDR3 region has the DNA TGCGCCAGCAGCTTGGATGGGACTAGCGGTAGCACAGATACGCAGTATTTT.

This rearrangement joins TRBV10-3 to TRBJ2-7; D uncertain. CDR3 size: 11 residues. Germline V lookup: CDR1 ENHRY, CDR2 SYGVKD. V lost 11 bases and J lost 7, with 15 bases in between. CDR3 DNA sequence: TGTGCCGCCCCCGGTACGAGGGAGCAGTACTTC. It specifies CAAPGTREQYF.

V and J are TRBV30 and TRBJ2-1; 9 positions match TRBD2. CDR1 is GTSNPN, CDR2 SVGIG, per germline (reference sequence). The CDR3 contains 13 residues. The junction had 6 bases not matched to a gene; V was cut back by 3 bases and J by 9 bases. CDR3 region: CAWRAGGAGEQFF. CDR3 bases: TGTGCCTGGAGGGCGGGGGGGGCAGGTGAGCAGTTCTTC.

The rearrangement uses TRBV27 and TRBJ2-7, with D tentatively TRBD2 (6 bases). The CDR3 contains 14 residues. Germline CDR1 reads MNHEY; CDR2 reads SMNVEV (reference sequence). V was cut by 8 bases and J by 0 bases, with 14 bases left in between. The CDR3 here is CASAPRGSSYEQYF. In DNA form, the CDR3 reads TGTGCCAGCGCTCCTCGGGGGAGCTCCTACGAGCAGTACTTC.

This sequence joins TRBV27 and TRBJ1-4, with D tentatively TRBD1 (6 bases). The CDR3 spans 14 residues. V dropped 2 bases and J dropped 8 bases, with 12 bases sitting between them. In germline, CDR1 is MNHEY, CDR2 SMNVEV (reference sequence). The CDR3 protein is CASSLGQKREKLFF. The CDR3 bases are TGTGCCAGCAGTTTAGGACAGAAAAGGGAAAAACTGTTTTTT. The complete variable domain, with remaining parts taken from reference TRBV27 and TRBJ1-4, reads EAQVTQNPRYLITVTGKKLTVTCSQNMNHEYMSWYRQDPGLGLRQIYYSMNVEVTDKGDVPEGYKVSRKEKRNFPLILESPSPNQTSLYFCASSLGQKREKLFFGSGTQLSVL.

This chain uses TRBV18 with TRBJ2-5, with TRBD2 identical over 11 bases. With 1 base clipped from V and 2 bases from J, the junction kept 6 bases outside the gene matches. CDR1 is KGHSH, CDR2 LQKENI, per germline. CDR3 length: 17 residues. CDR3: CASSPLAGGPRQETQYF. Written as DNA, the CDR3 is TGTGCCAGCTCACCACTAGCGGGGGGGCCCAGGCAAGAGACCCAGTACTTC.

The chain joins TRBV7-2 to TRBJ1-5; weak D call: TRBD1 (5 bases). Germline CDR1 reads SGHTA; CDR2 reads FQGNSA. The CDR3 totals 15 residues. Trimming pared 2 bases from V and 4 bases from J, leaving 12 bases between. CDR3 amino acids: CASSLFWSGNQPQHF. The CDR3 DNA reads TGTGCCAGCAGCTTATTCTGGTCAGGGAATCAGCCCCAGCATTTT.

This rearrangement joins TRBV30 to TRBJ2-1, with TRBD2 identical over 8 bases. Germline V lookup: CDR1 GTSNPN, CDR2 SVGIG (reference sequence). Losses at the gene ends were 3 bases for V and 8 bases for J; bases not matched to a gene: 12. The CDR3 covers 15 residues. The DNA for the CDR3 is TGTGCCTGGAGCCCGGGGAGCGGGAGTCGGGATGAGCAGTTCTTC. It is translated as CAWSPGSGSRDEQFF. Together with reference TRBV30 and TRBJ2-1, the CDR3 gives the full variable domain: SQTIHQWPATLVQPVGSPLSLECTVEGTSNPNLYWYRQAAGRGLQLLFYSVGIGQISSEVPQNLSASRPQDRQFILSSKKLLLSDSGFYLCAWSPGSGSRDEQFFGPGTRLTVL.

The chain carries TRBV13 and TRBJ2-7, with 13 bases lining up with TRBD2. The CDR3 is 18 amino acids. Germline loops: CDR1 PRHDT, CDR2 FYEKMQ (reference sequence). Trimming cost V 0 bases and J 0 bases; bases outside gene matches: 5. This CDR3 is CASSLGGLAGRSSYEQYF. DNA of the CDR3: TGTGCCAGCAGCTTAGGGGGACTAGCGGGGCGATCCTCCTACGAGCAGTACTTC.

The chain employs TRBV27 and TRBJ2-7, with 8 positions matching TRBD2. CDR3 size: 16 residues. V shed 4 bases and J 2 bases; nucleotides not matched to a gene: 10. The germline gives CDR1 MNHEY, CDR2 SMNVEV (reference sequence). CDR3 sequence reads: CASSSTLGGGPYEQYF. The DNA of the CDR3 is TGTGCCAGCAGTTCTACCCTCGGGGGGGGGCCCTACGAGCAGTACTTC.

This sequence joins TRBV5-1 and TRBJ1-4, with 8 bases matching TRBD1. The CDR3 spans 17 residues. With V trimmed by 1 base and J by 4 bases, 9 bases remained unmatched. Per the germline V gene, CDR1 is SGHRS and CDR2 is YFSETQ. The CDR3 protein is CASSLSSGGRFNEKLFF. In DNA form, the CDR3 reads TGCGCCAGCAGCTTGAGTTCAGGGGGCCGATTTAATGAAAAACTGTTTTTT. Combining the CDR3 with reference TRBV5-1 and TRBJ1-4 gives the whole variable domain KAGVTQTPRYLIKTRGQQVTLSCSPISGHRSVSWYQQTPGQGLQFLFEYFSETQRNKGNFPGRFSGRQFSNSRSEMNVSTLELGDSALYLCASSLSSGGRFNEKLFFGSGTQLSVL.

V is TRBV4-1 and J is TRBJ1-6; D ambiguous. Trimming pared 0 bases from V and 0 bases from J, leaving 12 bases between. Germline CDR1 is MGHRA and CDR2 is YSYEKL. The CDR3 contains 18 residues. CDR3 amino acids: CASSQESPDTSYNSPLHF. CDR3 nucleotides: TGCGCCAGCAGCCAAGAGTCCCCTGACACCTCCTATAATTCACCCCTCCACTTT.

The rearrangement joins TRBV5-1 to TRBJ1-2, with D perhaps TRBD1 (6 bases). Trimming pared 0 bases from V and 7 bases from J, leaving 13 bases between. The CDR3 sequence is 14 residues long. Germline CDR1 and CDR2: SGHRS and YFSETQ. The CDR3 region is CASSLVGQSSGYTF. CDR3 coding DNA: TGCGCCAGCAGCTTGGTGGGACAATCCTCTGGCTACACCTTC.

This chain uses TRBV28 with TRBJ2-5, with 8 bases identical to TRBD1. J was trimmed by 2 bases and V by 4 bases; bases with no gene match: 6. Germline lookup yields CDR1 MDHEN and CDR2 SYDVKM. The CDR3 runs 15 residues. CDR3 sequence reads: CASSSGQGAQETQYF. The CDR3 nucleotides are TGTGCCAGCAGTTCCGGACAGGGAGCACAAGAGACCCAGTACTTC.